Sequencing of this T cell receptor (beta chain) was carried out in a study of cytomegalovirus exposure and HLA in healthy donors. A note on this clone: The junction departs from germline at one end; a sequencing error may be responsible.

Germline CDR1 and CDR2: SSHAT and FNYEAQ (reference sequence). The CDR3 spans 16 residues. The protocol was immunoSEQ multiplex PCR, while the TCRdb copy is restricted to in-frame clones and leaves out a portion. This table has about 73,000 clones, about 95% appearing once. Sequencing was done on a sample of PBMCs. The clonotype originates from a man younger than 35 in good health and CMV-seronegative. The chain is built from TRBV7-7 and TRBJ2-7; TRBD1 matches 9 bases. The CDR3 DNA follows: TGTGCTAGCAGCTTTGACCGGGACAGGGTTGTTTACGAGCAGTACTTC. Amino acids: CASSFDRDRVVYEQYF.